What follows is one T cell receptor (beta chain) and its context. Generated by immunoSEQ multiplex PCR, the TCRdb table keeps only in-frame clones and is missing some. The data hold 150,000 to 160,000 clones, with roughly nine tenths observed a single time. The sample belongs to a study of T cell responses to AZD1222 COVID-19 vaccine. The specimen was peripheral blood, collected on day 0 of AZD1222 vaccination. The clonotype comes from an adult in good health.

The CDR3 DNA sequence: TGTGCCAGCAGCTTAGCGTTCCCAGGGGAGCAGTTCTTC. Protein: CASSLAFPGEQFF. The chain couples TRBV7-8 to TRBJ2-1, with a possible D match to TRBD1 (5 bases). Germline V gene lookup returns CDR1 SGHVS and CDR2 FQNEAQ. The CDR3 has 13 amino acids. Deletions cut 0 bases from V and 10 bases from J, with 10 bases between.